This TCR beta chain was obtained from a study of blood T cell repertoires in COVID-19. This clone has only one observation. The CDR3 extends over 15 amino acids. In germline, CDR1 is LNHDA, CDR2 SQIVND (reference sequence). V lost 3 bases and J lost 4, with 12 bases in between. This table comes from immunoSEQ multiplex PCR, and its TCRdb copy is limited to in-frame clones, with some not included. The table includes 55,000 to 85,000 clones, about nine tenths detected once. The source of this sequence is a woman between 18 and 30 years old with acute or convalescent COVID-19. The V and J genes are TRBV19 and TRBJ2-2; TRBD1 is a possible D gene (5 bases). Input material: peripheral blood. CDR3 nucleotide sequence: TGTGCCAGTAGTATGCAGGGTCGGGTCACCGGGGAGCTGTTTTTT. Protein product: CASSMQGRVTGELFF.